This T cell receptor beta chain was retrieved from a study of PD-L1 blockade in urothelial cancer. TCRdb's table, derived via immunoSEQ multiplex PCR, lists solely in-frame clones and lacks some. The table lists about 51,000 clones, approximately 83% of them singletons, with 16% in the top ten. Comment on this clone: Its antigen is currently unknown.

V lost 3 bases and J lost 3; bases outside the gene matches: 3. Per germline, CDR1 MRHNA and CDR2 SNTAGT. The CDR3 is made up of 15 amino acids. Findings of the study overall: It was durable-benefit patients whose tumor-associated blood clones expanded more at 3 weeks.

This sample comprised PBMCs, obtained around atezolizumab (anti-PD-L1) treatment. The chain joins TRBV6-4 to TRBJ2-3; TRBD2 matches 10 bases. This sequence was found in a man in his sixties with urothelial cancer. The CDR3 loop reads CASSEIAGGTDTQYF. CDR3 in DNA: TGTGCCAGCAGTGAAATAGCGGGAGGAACAGATACGCAGTATTTT.